A selection of T cell receptor beta chains follows, all from one sample in a study of T cells in Graves' hyperthyroidism and ophthalmopathy. A single record per CDR3 protein comes from TCRdb applying MiXCR to the multiplex PCR reads. The sample has hundreds of thousands of distinct CDR3 sequences, just under 15% seen once. Sequencing used blood. The receptors were sampled from a woman in her thirties with Graves' hyperthyroidism. The CDR3 runs from the conserved cysteine through the conserved F or W. A D gene is named only where the DNA matches it firmly. A clone size is listed for some rows: how often the clone was seen (once, few, many), or a class if it is expanded.

J,D,V,size,DNA,CDR3
TRBJ1-5,NA,TRBV2,few,TGTGCCAGCAGTGGATCGCAGGACTCGGTTCAGCCCCAGCATTTT,CASSGSQDSVQPQHF
TRBJ2-7,TRBD2,TRBV6-5,many,TGTGCCAGCAGTTACGGAGCGGGAGGGCCTGTATCCTACGAGCAGTACTTC,CASSYGAGGPVSYEQYF
TRBJ2-1,TRBD2,TRBV10-1,many,TGCGCCAGCAGCGCTATGACTAGCTGGCGGCAGTTCTTC,CASSAMTSWRQFF
TRBJ1-1,NA,TRBV3-1,many,TGTGCCAGCAGCCAAGATCCCGGGGGCGAAGCTTTCTTT,CASSQDPGGEAFF
TRBJ1-2,NA,TRBV19,few,TGTGCCAGTAGTATAGCTTGGGGAATTGGCTATGGCTACACCTTC,CASSIAWGIGYGYTF
TRBJ2-7,NA,TRBV10-1,once,TGCGCCAGCAGTGAGGGCGAGGGAGGCCCCTACGAGCAGTACTTC,CASSEGEGGPYEQYF
TRBJ1-5,TRBD1,TRBV20-1,few,TGCAGTGCTAATCCCGGGACAGCAAATCAGCCCCAGCATTTT,CSANPGTANQPQHF
TRBJ2-7,TRBD2,TRBV18,many,TGTGCCAGCTCATCGGGACTAGCGGGAGGCTCCTACGAGCAGTACTTC,CASSSGLAGGSYEQYF
TRBJ2-7,NA,TRBV6-1,few,TGTGCCAGCAAACGAGGGCCCCACGAGCAGTACTTC,CASKRGPHEQYF
TRBJ1-1,TRBD1,TRBV5-4,few,TGTGCCAGCAGCGCTACACAGGGGGGGTTCGGTGAAGCTTTCTTT,CASSATQGGFGEAFF
TRBJ2-2,NA,TRBV6-5,NA,TGTGCCAGCAGTTATACAGGGAACGCCGGGGAGCTGTTTTTT,CASSYTGNAGELFF
TRBJ2-1,TRBD2,TRBV5-5,many,TGTGCCAGCAGCTTGACTAGCGGGAGGGCCGGCTACAATGAGCAGTTCTTC,CASSLTSGRAGYNEQFF
TRBJ2-7,TRBD1,TRBV20-1,NA,TGCAGTGCAGTGGCCAGGGGGCGCGTCAACGAGCAGTACTTC,CSAVARGRVNEQYF
TRBJ2-3,NA,TRBV7-2,many,TGTGCCAGCAGCTCCCAGCCCCGGCGGTTCACAGATACGCAGTATTTT,CASSSQPRRFTDTQYF
TRBJ2-7,NA,TRBV29-1,NA,TGCAGCGTTCGATCGGGCTACGAGCAGTACTTC,CSVRSGYEQYF
TRBJ2-7,NA,TRBV3-1,many,TGTGCCAGCAGCCAGGACTACGAGCAGTACTTC,CASSQDYEQYF
TRBJ2-3,NA,TRBV6-5,few,TGTGCCAGCAGTTACTCCCACACAGATACGCAGTATTTT,CASSYSHTDTQYF
TRBJ2-7,TRBD1,TRBV5-1,few,TGCGCCAGCAGCTTGTTGGGACAGGGTTCCGAGCAGTACTTC,CASSLLGQGSEQYF
TRBJ1-5,NA,TRBV19,NA,TGTGCCAGTAGTATCGGCAGGGGAGGTCAGCCCCAGCATTTT,CASSIGRGGQPQHF
TRBJ1-1,TRBD1,TRBV4-1,NA,TGCGCCAGCAGCCAGCCGACAGGGCGGCGGACTGAAGCTTTCTTT,CASSQPTGRRTEAFF
TRBJ1-4,NA,TRBV5-1,many,TGCGCCAGCAGCTTGGAACAGGGACGCGAAAAACTGTTTTTT,CASSLEQGREKLFF
TRBJ2-4,NA,TRBV24-1,NA,TGTGCCACCCCGTCGGTAGCCAAAAACATTCAGTACTTC,CATPSVAKNIQYF
TRBJ2-3,NA,TRBV11-3,many,TGTGCCAGCAGCTCCCACAGGGCCAGCACAGATACGCAGTATTTT,CASSSHRASTDTQYF
TRBJ2-7,TRBD2,TRBV2,few,TGTGCCAGCAGGGCGACTAGCGGGAGAATTGCCCCTTTGGACGAGCAGTACTTC,CASRATSGRIAPLDEQYF
TRBJ1-3,NA,TRBV12-3/TRBV12-4,few,TGTGCCAGCAGTTCAAAACCTCCAACCGCCGGGACAAACTCTGGAAACACCATATATTTT,CASSSKPPTAGTNSGNTIYF
TRBJ2-1,NA,TRBV2,many,TGTGCCAGCAGTGCCGAACGGGAAACCTACAATGAGCAGTTCTTC,CASSAERETYNEQFF
TRBJ2-1,NA,TRBV28,many,TGTGCCAGCAGTCCCACCTTCCCCAATGAGCAGTTCTTC,CASSPTFPNEQFF
TRBJ1-2,NA,TRBV28,many,TGTGCCAGCATCGGTGCGGACTATGGCTACACCTTC,CASIGADYGYTF
TRBJ2-3,TRBD2,TRBV6-2/TRBV6-3,NA,TGTGCCAGCAGTTTACAGGGGTCTAGCGGGAGAAGCACAGATACGCAGTATTTT,CASSLQGSSGRSTDTQYF
TRBJ2-7,NA,TRBV14,few,TGTGCCAGCAGCCGAACCACAGGGAATCGGTACGAGCAGTACTTC,CASSRTTGNRYEQYF
TRBJ2-7,NA,TRBV5-5,NA,TGTGCCAGCAGCTTGGCCGCGGGAATCTCCTACGAGCAGTACTTC,CASSLAAGISYEQYF
TRBJ1-4,NA,TRBV7-9,once,TGTGCCAGCAGCCCAACAGGCATTGAAAAACTGTTTTTT,CASSPTGIEKLFF
TRBJ1-5,TRBD1,TRBV6-1,many,TGTGCCAGCAGACCGGACAGGGTTGGCAATCAGCCCCAGCATTTT,CASRPDRVGNQPQHF
TRBJ1-1,NA,TRBV7-2,few,TGTGCCAGCAGCCTACAGACAGCGAGCACTGAAGCTTTCTTT,CASSLQTASTEAFF
TRBJ2-7,NA,TRBV24-1,NA,TGTGCCACCAGTGACGCAATAGTAGACCCCTACGAGCAGTACTTC,CATSDAIVDPYEQYF
TRBJ1-2,NA,TRBV27,few,TGTGCCAGCAGTGCTAGGGTTAACTATGGCTACACCTTC,CASSARVNYGYTF
TRBJ2-1,NA,TRBV24-1,many,TGTGCCACCAGTGATTCCTCGGCCGGGAAGTCATTGGATGAGCAGTTCTTC,CATSDSSAGKSLDEQFF
TRBJ2-1,TRBD2,TRBV3-1,few,TGTGCCAGCGCTGGCGGGAGGGGGGATGAGCAGTTCTTC,CASAGGRGDEQFF
TRBJ2-7,NA,TRBV7-8,many,TGTGCCAGCAGCGCCACCGGGGGCTACCGAACCTACGAGCAGTACTTC,CASSATGGYRTYEQYF
TRBJ2-5,TRBD1,TRBV14,few,TGTGCCAGCAGCCCGTGGACAGGGGCCGGAGAGACCCAGTACTTC,CASSPWTGAGETQYF
TRBJ1-2,NA,TRBV3-1,NA,TGTGCCAGCAGCCTAAGCGGGGCTGGGAAGAAGAATGGCAACACCTTC,CASSLSGAGKKNGNTF